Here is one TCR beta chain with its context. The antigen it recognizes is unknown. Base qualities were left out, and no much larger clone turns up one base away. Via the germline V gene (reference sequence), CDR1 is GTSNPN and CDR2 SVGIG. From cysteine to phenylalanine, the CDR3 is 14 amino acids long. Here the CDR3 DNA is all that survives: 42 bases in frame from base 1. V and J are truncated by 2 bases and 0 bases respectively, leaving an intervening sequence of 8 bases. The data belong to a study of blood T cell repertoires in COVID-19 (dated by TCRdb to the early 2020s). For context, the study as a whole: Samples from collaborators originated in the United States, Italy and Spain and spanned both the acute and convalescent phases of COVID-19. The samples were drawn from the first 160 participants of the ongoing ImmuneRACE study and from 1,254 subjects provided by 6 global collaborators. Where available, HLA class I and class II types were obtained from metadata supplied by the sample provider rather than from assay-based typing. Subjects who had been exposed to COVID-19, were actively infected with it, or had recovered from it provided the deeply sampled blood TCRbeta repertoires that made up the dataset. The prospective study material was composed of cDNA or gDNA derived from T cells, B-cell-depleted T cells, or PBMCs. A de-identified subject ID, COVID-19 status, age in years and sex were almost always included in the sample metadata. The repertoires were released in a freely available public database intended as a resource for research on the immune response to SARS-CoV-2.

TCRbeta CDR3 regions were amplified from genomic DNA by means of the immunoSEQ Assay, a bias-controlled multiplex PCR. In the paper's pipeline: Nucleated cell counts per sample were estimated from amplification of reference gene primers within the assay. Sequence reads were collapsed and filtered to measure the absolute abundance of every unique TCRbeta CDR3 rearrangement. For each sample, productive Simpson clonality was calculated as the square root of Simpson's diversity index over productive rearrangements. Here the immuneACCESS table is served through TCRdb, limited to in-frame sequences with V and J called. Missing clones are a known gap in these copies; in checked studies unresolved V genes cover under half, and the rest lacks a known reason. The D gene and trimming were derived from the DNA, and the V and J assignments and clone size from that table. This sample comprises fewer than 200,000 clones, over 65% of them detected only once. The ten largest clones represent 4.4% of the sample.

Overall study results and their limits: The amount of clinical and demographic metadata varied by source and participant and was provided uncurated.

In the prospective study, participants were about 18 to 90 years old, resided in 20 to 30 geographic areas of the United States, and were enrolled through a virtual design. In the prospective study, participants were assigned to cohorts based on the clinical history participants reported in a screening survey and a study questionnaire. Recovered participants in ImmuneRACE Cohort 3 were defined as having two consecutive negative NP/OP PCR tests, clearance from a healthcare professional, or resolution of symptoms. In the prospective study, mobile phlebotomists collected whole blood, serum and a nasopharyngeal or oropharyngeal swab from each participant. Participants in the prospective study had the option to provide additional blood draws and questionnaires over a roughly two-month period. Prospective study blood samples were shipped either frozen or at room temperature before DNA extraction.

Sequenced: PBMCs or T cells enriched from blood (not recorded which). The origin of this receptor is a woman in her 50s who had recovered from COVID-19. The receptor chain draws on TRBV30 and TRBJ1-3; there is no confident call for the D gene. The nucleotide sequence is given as TGTGCCTGGAGTCCTGGACTCTCTGGAAACACCATATATTTT. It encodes CAWSPGLSGNTIYF.